This TCR beta chain was identified in a study of PD-L1 blockade in urothelial cancer. At the level of the study: Patients with male sex and bladder-origin urothelial cancer accounted for about 85% of the roughly 29 enrolled. The study recovered a median of roughly 150,000 T cells per blood sample. Samples of blood were analyzed 3 weeks (second dose) and 6 weeks after treatment start.

Each PCR received spiked synthetic TCR analog templates. Produced via immunoSEQ multiplex PCR; TCRdb's table is partial and in-frame only. Here the sample spans about 120,000 clones, approximately 85% being singletons. V dropped 1 base and J dropped 0 bases, with 9 bases sitting between them. The length of the CDR3 is 16 residues. Germline assignment: CDR1 LGHNA and CDR2 YNFKEQ. Regarding time point: peripheral blood 6 weeks after treatment start. This receptor was obtained from a man aged 50 or older with urothelial cancer. Source: PBMCs, taken around atezolizumab (anti-PD-L1) treatment. V is TRBV4-2 and J is TRBJ2-2; no clear D. CDR3 loop: CASSQVLSSNTGELFF. The CDR3 DNA sequence: TGTGCCAGCAGCCAAGTGCTCAGTTCGAACACCGGGGAGCTGTTTTTT.